These 25 T cell receptor beta chains were all obtained from the same sample, sequenced in a study of T cells in Graves' hyperthyroidism and ophthalmopathy (dated 2019 in TCRdb). Library preparation was by multiplex PCR. Sequencing was performed on an Illumina HiSeq 2000. The TCR beta CDR3 regions were amplified from the RNA transcripts. For the first round of RT-PCR on the TCR CDR3, the HTBI primer set was used together with the Qiagen OneStep RT-PCR kit. The public reads were quality trimmed at Q25 with fastp and then assembled into clones with MiXCR by TCRdb, keeping productive beta chains. CDR3 protein duplicates are merged, each entry listing the most common genes and DNA. The sample includes 800,000 or so distinct CDR3 sequences, with 38% observed a single time. The ten largest clonotypes hold approximately 8.7% of the sample. Source material: blood. These receptors were taken from a man younger than 35 with Graves' hyperthyroidism.

This chain joins TRBV5-1 and TRBJ1-5; TRBD1 aligns across 9 bases. Germline values: CDR1 SGHRS, CDR2 YFSETQ. The CDR3 has 15 residues. The J segment lost 0 bases and the V segment lost 8 bases, leaving 6 bases of the junction unmatched. CDR3 sequence (DNA): TGCGCCAGGCGGACAGGGGAGAATAGCAATCAGCCCCAGCATTTT. It yields the protein CARRTGENSNQPQHF. The full variable domain, rest sourced from reference TRBV5-1 and TRBJ1-5, is KAGVTQTPRYLIKTRGQQVTLSCSPISGHRSVSWYQQTPGQGLQFLFEYFSETQRNKGNFPGRFSGRQFSNSRSEMNVSTLELGDSALYLCARRTGENSNQPQHFGDGTRLSIL.

J is TRBJ2-7 and V is TRBV7-9; maybe TRBD1 (6 bases). The CDR3 loop spans 14 amino acids. Per germline, CDR1 SEHNR and CDR2 FQNEAQ (reference sequence). V was clipped by 1 base and J by 3 bases, with 10 bases between them. CDR3: CASSLVQGDYEQYF. CDR3 in DNA: TGTGCCAGCAGCTTAGTACAGGGCGACTACGAGCAGTACTTC.

This clonotype was recorded many times. The V call is TRBV29-1, the J call TRBJ1-1; D uncertain. The CDR3 contains 9 residues. The V and J ends lost 4 bases and 6 bases respectively, with 3 bases between them. Germline values: CDR1 SQVTM, CDR2 ANQGSEA. Written as DNA, the CDR3 is TGCAGCGTTGCTCCTGAAGCTTTCTTT. Its protein is CSVAPEAFF.

This chain uses TRBV10-2 with TRBJ1-2; 8 nucleotides align to TRBD1. The CDR3 is 14 amino acids. V was pared by 0 bases and J by 9 bases, with 6 bases of the junction left unmatched. Germline lookup yields CDR1 WSHSY and CDR2 SAAADI. The CDR3: CASSESGTGGRYTF. As DNA, the CDR3 is TGCGCCAGCAGTGAGTCGGGCACAGGGGGACGCTACACCTTC.

Comment on this clonotype: This may stem from a read error, because a much larger clone lies one nucleotide away. The conserved final phenylalanine or tryptophan is absent from the CDR3, which likely points to a read error. The chain joins TRBV10-2 to TRBJ1-1; possible D gene TRBD1, 6 bases. Germline V gene lookup returns CDR1 WSHSY and CDR2 SAAADI. The CDR3 loop spans 15 amino acids. CDR3 sequence (DNA): TGTGCCAGCAGACCGACAGGAGCCCTGAACACTGAAGCTTTCCTT. This gives the protein CASRPTGALNTEAFL.

Of note for this clonotype: At one of its ends the junction is not consistent with the germline gene, which may arise from a read error. This rearrangement joins TRBV5-1 to TRBJ1-1; no firm D call. There are 15 residues in the CDR3. The germline V gene has CDR1 SGHRS and CDR2 YFSETQ. CDR3 amino acids: CASSLAWARYTEAFF. The DNA for the CDR3 is TGTGCCAGCAGCTTGGCCTGGGCCAGATACACTGAAGCTTTCTTT.

Many counts were recorded for this clonotype. The V gene is TRBV2, the J gene TRBJ1-1, with 8 bases that match TRBD1. V lost 6 bases, J lost 1 base, and 4 bases stayed unmatched. The CDR3 extends over 14 amino acids. Germline loops: CDR1 SNHLY, CDR2 FYNNEI. CDR3 sequence reads: CASRTGQGNTEAFF. The CDR3 bases are TGTGCCAGCAGAACTGGACAGGGGAACACTGAAGCTTTCTTT.

V usage is TRBV7-9 and J usage is TRBJ2-6, with D possibly matching TRBD2 (6 bases). The CDR3 is 14 residues long. Germline V lookup: CDR1 SEHNR, CDR2 FQNEAQ (reference sequence). V lost 6 bases and J 6 bases, leaving 12 bases between the germline ends. CDR3 DNA: TGTGCCAGCAGTTACTCGGGGGTGGCCAACGTCCTGACTTTC. It specifies CASSYSGVANVLTF.

This chain joins TRBV6-1 and TRBJ1-5; no firm D call. The CDR3 is 11 amino acids. Germline CDR1 and CDR2: MNHNS and SASEGT. V lost 10 bases and J 10 bases, leaving 14 bases between the germline ends. The CDR3 DNA is TGTGCCACCTCGTTCCAAGGCCCCCAGCATTTT. Translated, it gives CATSFQGPQHF.

The J gene is TRBJ2-7, the V gene TRBV29-1, with no clear D. Trimming cost V 8 bases and J 6 bases, with 17 bases left between them. The CDR3 is 12 amino acids. The germline CDR1 and CDR2 sequences are SQVTM and ANQGSEA. CDR3: CSSYGLVGEQYF. CDR3 DNA: TGCAGCAGTTACGGGCTGGTCGGCGAGCAGTACTTC.

This clonotype has more than one count but fewer than ten. The J gene is TRBJ1-6, the V gene TRBV5-6, with 9 bases aligning to TRBD1. This CDR3 contains 15 residues. Germline values: CDR1 SGHDT, CDR2 YYEEEE. V lost 2 bases, J lost 6 bases, and 3 bases stayed unmatched. In nucleotides, the CDR3 is TGTGCCAGCAGCTTTGGGACAGGGAGTAATTCACCCCTCCACTTT. It specifies CASSFGTGSNSPLHF. The full variable domain, rest sourced from reference TRBV5-6 and TRBJ1-6, is DAGVTQSPTHLIKTRGQQVTLRCSPKSGHDTVSWYQQALGQGPQFIFQYYEEEERQRGNFPDRFSGHQFPNYSSELNVNALLLGDSALYLCASSFGTGSNSPLHFGNGTRLTVT.

This clonotype was observed once. The chain couples TRBV10-3 to TRBJ1-4, with 7 positions matching TRBD1. V was pared by 4 bases and J by 4 bases, with 3 bases of the junction left unmatched. The germline gives CDR1 ENHRY, CDR2 SYGVKD. The CDR3 is made up of 14 amino acids. The CDR3: CAISGDRDNEKLFF. The CDR3 nucleotides are TGTGCCATCAGTGGAGACAGGGATAATGAAAAACTGTTTTTT.

This clonotype turned up a few times. This chain connects TRBV7-4 to TRBJ1-2, with a tentative D call TRBD1 (5 bases). Looked up from germline, CDR1 is SGHVT and CDR2 is SQSDAQ. The CDR3 is made up of 14 amino acids. Trimming removed 5 bases at V and 4 bases at J, with 14 bases between. Written as DNA, the CDR3 is TGTGCCAGCAGCCAAGAGGGCAGGGTCTATGGCTACACCTTC. Translating it yields CASSQEGRVYGYTF.

This clonotype has a handful of counts. The J gene is TRBJ2-7, the V gene TRBV20-1; 7 nucleotides align to TRBD1. The germline CDR1 and CDR2 sequences are DFQATT and SNEGSKA (reference sequence). V was pared by 5 bases and J by 0 bases, with 4 bases of the junction left unmatched. The CDR3 runs to 13 residues. The CDR3 DNA reads as TGCAGTGCTTCGGACAGGAGCTCCTACGAGCAGTACTTC. It specifies CSASDRSSYEQYF.

This chain links TRBV7-9 with TRBJ2-7; D ambiguous. CDR1 and CDR2 from the germline V gene are SEHNR and FQNEAQ (reference sequence). The CDR3 sequence is 15 residues long. Trimming stripped 5 bases from V and 0 bases from J, with 14 bases between. The CDR3 here is CASSQDLAVSYEQYF. The CDR3 DNA is TGTGCCAGCAGCCAAGATCTCGCAGTCTCCTACGAGCAGTACTTC.

The chain employs TRBV4-1 and TRBJ1-5, with 7 bases identical to TRBD1. In germline, CDR1 is MGHRA, CDR2 YSYEKL. The CDR3 is made up of 14 amino acids. V was pared by 3 bases and J by 6 bases, with 5 bases of the junction left unmatched. The CDR3 sequence is CASSQATGRQPQHF. As DNA, the CDR3 is TGCGCCAGCAGCCAGGCGACAGGGCGTCAGCCCCAGCATTTT.

J is TRBJ1-1 and V is TRBV30; D is unclear. The CDR3 spans 11 residues. Between the trimmed V and J ends, which lost 0 bases and 11 bases, there was a span of 10 bases. CDR1 is GTSNPN, CDR2 SVGIG, per germline (reference sequence). The DNA for the CDR3 is TGTGCCTGGAGTGTACTTGGTTTGGCTTTCTTT. Amino acid sequence: CAWSVLGLAFF.

This clonotype was detected a few times. The rearrangement links TRBV5-6 to TRBJ2-7; 7 bases are a match to TRBD2. With V trimmed by 5 bases and J by 1 base, 12 bases remained unmatched. The CDR3 runs to 16 residues. Germline loops: CDR1 SGHDT, CDR2 YYEEEE. This chain's CDR3 is CASSSRGRERSYEQYF. CDR3 coding DNA: TGTGCCAGCAGTTCCCGAGGGAGGGAACGGTCCTACGAGCAGTACTTC.

V and J are TRBV6-5 and TRBJ2-5, with TRBD2 matching 8 bases. From germline, CDR1 is MNHEY and CDR2 SVGAGI. CDR3 length: 14 residues. CDR3 in DNA: TGTACCTCCTCGACTAGCGAGGACCAAGAGACCCAGTACTTC. It is translated as CTSSTSEDQETQYF.

The chain's CDR3 is CASSDRRDTEAFF. The DNA for the CDR3 is TGTGCCAGCAGTGACCGCAGGGACACTGAAGCTTTCTTT. The chain is built from TRBV2 and TRBJ1-1; tentatively, D is TRBD1 (5 bases). The germline V gene encodes CDR1 SNHLY and CDR2 FYNNEI. Trimming cost V 3 bases and J 3 bases, with 8 bases left between them. The CDR3 has 13 amino acids.

This clonotype was picked up one time. The V gene is TRBV2, the J gene TRBJ1-3; perhaps TRBD1 as D (6 bases). The CDR3 is 14 amino acids. V lost 4 bases and J 4 bases, leaving 11 bases between the germline ends. Germline V gives CDR1 SNHLY, CDR2 FYNNEI. The CDR3 DNA is TGTGCCAGCAGTGCGGCGGGGACAGGAAACACCATATATTTT. The encoded protein is CASSAAGTGNTIYF.

DNA for the CDR3: TGTGCCAGCAGTCTGGGACAGGGGAAGGTGAACACTGAAGCTTTCTTT. Translation: CASSLGQGKVNTEAFF. The genes are TRBV6-5 and TRBJ1-1, with 10 nucleotides matching TRBD1. The trim removed 5 bases at V and 0 bases at J, leaving 6 bases unmatched. Per the germline V gene, CDR1 is MNHEY and CDR2 is SVGAGI. The CDR3 covers 16 residues.

This sequence joins TRBV27 and TRBJ2-5, with D uncertain. V dropped 5 bases and J dropped 5 bases, with 15 bases sitting between them. The CDR3 covers 14 residues. Germline CDR1 is MNHEY and CDR2 is SMNVEV (reference sequence). The CDR3 bases are TGTGCCAGCAGTATGACCCCTGCTTTGGAGACCCAGTACTTC. Translation: CASSMTPALETQYF.

This clonotype was detected only once. DNA of the CDR3: TGTGCCAGCAGCCAGCGGGGCAGGGGACATCAGCCCCAGCATTTT. As protein: CASSQRGRGHQPQHF. This chain connects TRBV10-3 to TRBJ1-5; weak D call: TRBD1 (6 bases). Germline CDR1 ENHRY, CDR2 SYGVKD. The CDR3 length is 15 residues. V dropped 10 bases and J dropped 5 bases, with 21 bases sitting between them.

This clonotype was counted ten times or more. The V and J genes are TRBV20-1 and TRBJ2-5; D gene ambiguous. Looked up from germline, CDR1 is DFQATT and CDR2 is SNEGSKA (reference sequence). This CDR3 has 14 residues. The ends were cut back, 1 base at V and 4 bases at J, with 13 bases in the middle. CDR3 in DNA: TGCAGTGCTAGAGGGGGTAGCAGGTCAGAGACCCAGTACTTC. As protein: CSARGGSRSETQYF.